The rows below give T cell receptor beta chains drawn from one sample of a study of T cell responses to AZD1222 COVID-19 vaccine. Generated by immunoSEQ multiplex PCR, the TCRdb table keeps only in-frame clones and is missing some. The data contain 54,000 or so clones, roughly nine tenths of them singletons. This specimen consisted of peripheral blood, obtained on day 0 of AZD1222 vaccination. The receptors shown here come from an adult in good health. Both conserved end residues are part of each CDR3. The order of the fields is CDR3 protein, CDR3 DNA, D gene, J gene, V gene. The D gene is left open where the match is weak.

CASSQTLGQGARGFDYGYTF,TGTGCCAGCAGCCAAACACTTGGCCAAGGGGCCCGGGGTTTTGACTATGGCTACACCTTC,.,TRBJ1-2,TRBV14
CASSQTGQPQHF,TGTGCCAGCAGCCAAACAGGGCAGCCCCAGCATTTT,.,TRBJ1-5,TRBV3-1/TRBV3-2
CASSLVGSSGKNEQFF,TGTGCCAGCAGCTTAGTTGGGAGTAGCGGGAAGAATGAGCAGTTCTTC,TRBD2,TRBJ2-1,TRBV11-2
CASSPLGLSLNTGELFF,TGTGCCAGCAGCCCTCTCGGGCTCTCCCTGAACACCGGGGAGCTGTTTTTT,.,TRBJ2-2,TRBV7-8
CASSLGVGRASHQPQHF,TGTGCCAGCAGTTTAGGTGTTGGCAGGGCTTCGCATCAGCCCCAGCATTTT,.,TRBJ1-5,TRBV28
CASSLGYQNSPLHF,TGCGCCAGCAGCTTGGGATATCAGAATTCACCCCTCCACTTT,.,TRBJ1-6,TRBV5-1
CASSLGMSGLADNEQFF,TGTGCCAGCAGCTTAGGAATGTCGGGGTTAGCGGACAATGAGCAGTTCTTC,.,TRBJ2-1,TRBV11-3
CASSQRVNRLAKLFF,TGTGCCAGCAGCCAGAGGGTCAACAGGCTGGCAAAACTGTTTTTT,.,TRBJ1-4,TRBV3-1/TRBV3-2
CASSLGGAKNIQYF,TGTGCCAGCAGTTTAGGTGGAGCCAAAAACATTCAGTACTTC,.,TRBJ2-4,TRBV28
CASSDSGRRTGELFF,TGTGCCAGCAGCGACAGCGGGAGGAGGACCGGGGAGCTGTTTTTT,TRBD2,TRBJ2-2,TRBV6-2/TRBV6-3
CSASGTSGRSYEQYF,TGCAGTGCTAGTGGGACTAGCGGGAGATCCTACGAGCAGTACTTC,TRBD2,TRBJ2-7,TRBV20-1
CASSPSGRSYNEQFF,TGTGCCAGCAGTCCTAGCGGGAGGTCATACAATGAGCAGTTCTTC,TRBD2,TRBJ2-1,TRBV28
CASSDQPGAETQYF,TGCGCCAGCAGTGACCAACCGGGAGCAGAGACCCAGTACTTC,.,TRBJ2-5,TRBV10-2
CASSLRTGNEKLFF,TGTGCCAGCAGCTTACGGACGGGTAATGAAAAACTGTTTTTT,.,TRBJ1-4,TRBV7-2
CASSSGTRLYNEQFF,TGTGCCAGCAGCTCCGGGACAAGACTATACAATGAGCAGTTCTTC,.,TRBJ2-1,TRBV5-4
CASSGQATSTNEKLFF,TGTGCCAGCAGTGGACAGGCGACTTCAACTAATGAAAAACTGTTTTTT,.,TRBJ1-4,TRBV2